The clone carrying this T cell receptor beta chain is judged medium-sized. Its antigen is unidentified. Among the patients, none had received any treatment before thyroid surgery. These data are taken from a study of metastatic and nonmetastatic thyroid tumors. Study in general: Comparison of repertoires was carried out across blood and tumor or nodule tissue from malignant and benign thyroid patients. Study observations and caveats: Malignant thyroid tumors reportedly exceeded benign nodules significantly in TCR beta diversity, with the difference appearing in blood and tumor.

The germline CDR1 and CDR2 sequences are SNHLY and FYNNEI. V gave up 4 bases and J gave up 4 bases, with 14 bases separating them. The CDR3 has 14 amino acids. How the authors handled the data: For papillary thyroid cancer, a distant-metastasis classifier was constructed from CDR3 differences observed across clinicopathological groups. MiXCR re-clonotyped the PCR reads for TCRdb. These V and J calls originate from TCRdb's pipeline instead of the authors' own analysis. The sample has around 15,000 clones, about 28% seen once. Input material: blood. This clonotype originated in a female donor with papillary thyroid cancer or a benign thyroid nodule (not recorded which). Some clones in this sample may be carry-over from other donors' samples. The V gene is TRBV2, the J gene TRBJ2-7; perhaps TRBD2 as D (6 bases). This CDR3 reads CASSVVAGSYEQYF. DNA of the CDR3: TGTGCCAGCAGTGTAGTAGCCGGGAGTTACGAGCAGTACTTC.